This record concerns one T cell receptor beta chain sequence. Its antigen has not been determined. The record has no base qualities; no much larger clone is one base away. This sample is drawn from a study of blood T cell repertoires in COVID-19 (dated by TCRdb to the early 2020s). Regarding the research as a whole: Samples covering the acute and convalescent phases of COVID-19 were provided by collaborators in the United States, Italy and Spain. The material from the prospective study consisted of cDNA or gDNA derived from T cells, B-cell-depleted T cells, or PBMCs. The dataset comprised deeply sampled blood TCRbeta repertoires from subjects exposed to, actively infected with, or recovered from COVID-19. The repertoires were made available in a free public database intended to serve as a resource for research on the immune response to SARS-CoV-2. Samples came from the ongoing ImmuneRACE study (first 160 participants) plus 1,254 subjects from 6 global collaborators. The sample metadata nearly always contained a de-identified subject ID, COVID-19 status, age in years and sex. Where HLA class I and class II types were available, the types were taken from metadata supplied by the sample provider, not from assay-based typing. The investigation overall reported the following: The amount of clinical and demographic metadata varied by source and participant and was provided uncurated.

The CDR3 contains 15 residues, cysteine and phenylalanine counted. Solely the CDR3 DNA is kept, with 45 bases framed from the first base. V is cut by 3 bases and J by 7 bases, and the space between the germline ends is 16 bases. The germline V gene supplies CDR1 MDHEN and CDR2 SYDVKM. Participants in the prospective study were aged 18 to 89 years, lived in under 30 United States geographic areas, and enrolled through a virtual design. To assign participants to cohorts, the prospective study relied on clinical history that participants themselves reported in a screening survey and a study questionnaire. Recovered participants in ImmuneRACE Cohort 3 were defined by two consecutive negative NP/OP PCR tests, clearance by a healthcare professional, or resolution of symptoms. In the prospective study, mobile phlebotomists collected whole blood, serum and a nasopharyngeal or oropharyngeal swab from each participant. Additional blood draws and questionnaires over an approximately two-month period could optionally be provided by prospective study participants. Before DNA extraction, blood samples from the prospective study were shipped at room temperature or frozen.

The immunoSEQ Assay, a bias-controlled multiplex PCR, was used to amplify TCRbeta CDR3 regions from genomic DNA. In the source study's methods: Within the assay, amplification of reference gene primers was used to estimate how many nucleated cells each sample contained. To quantify the absolute abundance of each unique TCRbeta CDR3 rearrangement, sequence reads were collapsed and filtered. Productive Simpson clonality was computed per sample as the square root of Simpson's diversity index over productive rearrangements. TCRdb stores this immuneACCESS table with in-frame sequences only. Part of the clones is absent; in the studies checked, under half of the shortfall reflects unresolved V genes, and no reason is known for the rest. V, J and clone size are taken as reported in that table, and D and trimming were inferred from the DNA itself. The sample profile shows more than 200,000 clones; roughly 86% of them were found once. The top ten hold roughly 1.6% of the sample.

The sequence came from a woman between 50 and 59 years old who had recovered from COVID-19. Source material: PBMCs or T cells enriched from blood (not recorded which). The rearrangement joined TRBV28 to TRBJ1-5; the D region possibly corresponds to TRBD1 (6 bases align). CDR3 region: CASSLYGGGGQPQHF. The nucleotide sequence is given as TGTGCCAGCAGTTTGTACGGAGGGGGAGGGCAGCCCCAGCATTTT.